The 26 T cell receptor beta chains below all came from one sample that was sequenced in a study of OX40 agonist ivuxolimab in advanced cancers. Only in-frame clones appear in the TCRdb table, and some are missing; sequencing was by immunoSEQ multiplex PCR. The sample includes about 77,000 clones, around 85% of them seen just once. The input for sequencing was CD4+ or CD8+ T cells sorted from blood, taken in a trial of the OX40 agonist ivuxolimab. The source of these receptors is an adult with an advanced solid tumor such as melanoma, head and neck, liver or kidney cancer.

This clone has a handful of counts. V and J are TRBV7-3 and TRBJ2-2; weak D call: TRBD1 (6 bases). Germline V CDR1 and CDR2: SGHTA, FQGTGA. Trimming stripped 5 bases from V and 2 bases from J, with 15 bases between. There are 16 residues in the CDR3. The CDR3 region has the DNA TGTGCCAGCAGCCTATTCGGGACACACAACACCGGGGAGCTGTTTTTT. Its protein product is CASSLFGTHNTGELFF.

The chain is built from TRBV7-6 and TRBJ1-2; D is perhaps TRBD1 (5 bases). V was trimmed by 1 base and J by 8 bases, leaving 26 bases between them. Germline assignment: CDR1 SGHVS and CDR2 FNYEAQ. The CDR3 has 18 residues. DNA of the CDR3: TGTGCCAGCAGCTTAGATTCTGCCCTTCCCCCCGTACGGGACGGCTACACCTTC. This sequence encodes CASSLDSALPPVRDGYTF.

This sequence joins TRBV9 and TRBJ2-5; 10 nucleotides agree with TRBD2. The germline V gene has CDR1 SGDLS and CDR2 YYNGEE. The CDR3 runs 14 residues. V trimming: 0 bases; J trimming: 5 bases; junction bases outside the gene matches: 1. The chain's CDR3 is CASSVERGGETQYF. The CDR3 DNA reads TGTGCCAGCAGCGTAGAGCGGGGGGGGGAGACCCAGTACTTC.

The chain uses TRBV7-3 and TRBJ1-1; possibly TRBD1 for D (5 bases). This CDR3 is built from 14 residues. Trimming took off 2 bases at V and 0 bases at J, with 7 bases between the two ends. Looked up from germline, CDR1 is SGHTA and CDR2 is FQGTGA. CDR3 in DNA: TGTGCCAGCAGCTTATCAGGGATGAACACTGAAGCTTTCTTT. Its translation is CASSLSGMNTEAFF.

V and J are TRBV19 and TRBJ2-4, with 15 bases that match TRBD2. Looked up from germline, CDR1 is LNHDA and CDR2 is SQIVND (reference sequence). V trimming: 9 bases; J trimming: 7 bases; junction bases outside the gene matches: 4. CDR3 length: 14 amino acids. CDR3 region: CASGLAGGRNIQYF. The CDR3 region has the DNA TGTGCCAGCGGACTAGCGGGAGGGCGGAACATTCAGTACTTC.

Of note for this clone: A junction boundary mismatches the germline segment, possibly from a read error. J is TRBJ2-1 and V is TRBV6-1; 8 bases are shared with TRBD2. CDR1 is MNHNS and CDR2 is SASEGT in the germline V gene. CDR3 size: 16 residues. This CDR3 is CAISVGLAGAYNEQFF. In nucleotides, the CDR3 is TGTGCCATCAGTGTCGGTCTAGCGGGCGCCTACAATGAGCAGTTCTTC.

The rearrangement uses TRBV6-6 and TRBJ2-7; 10 bases agree with TRBD1. Germline V gene data show CDR1 as MNHNY and CDR2 as SVGAGI (reference sequence). The ends lost 6 bases at V and 4 bases at J; junction bases unmatched: 9. The CDR3 is 15 residues long. The CDR3 nucleotides are TGTGCCAGCAGAGGCGCCCGGGACAGGGGTTACGAGCAGTACTTC. It translates to CASRGARDRGYEQYF.

This clone showed up just a few times. The genes are TRBV2 and TRBJ1-2, with 11 bases that match TRBD1. Germline CDR1 SNHLY, CDR2 FYNNEI. Unmatched junction bases numbered 6, after V lost 5 bases and J lost 7 bases. The CDR3 sequence is 14 residues long. This CDR3 is CASSPAGTGGGYTF. The DNA for the CDR3 is TGTGCCAGCAGTCCCGCCGGGACAGGGGGTGGCTACACCTTC.

The rearrangement uses TRBV19 and TRBJ2-5; TRBD2 matches at 8 bases. V lost 3 bases and J lost 0; bases outside the gene matches: 6. The CDR3 contains 16 residues. The germline V gene has CDR1 LNHDA and CDR2 SQIVND (reference sequence). The CDR3 loop reads CASSIGQRGYQETQYF. The DNA for the CDR3 is TGTGCCAGTAGTATCGGGCAGCGGGGGTACCAAGAGACCCAGTACTTC.

The chain has TRBV4-2 and TRBJ1-3; D unresolved. The CDR3 runs 15 residues. Germline V gene lookup returns CDR1 LGHNA and CDR2 YNFKEQ. V lost 1 base, J lost 0 bases, and 7 bases lay in between. CDR3 sequence reads: CASSQGEDSGNTIYF. DNA of the CDR3: TGTGCCAGCAGCCAAGGAGAGGACTCTGGAAACACCATATATTTT.

The chain has TRBV7-8 and TRBJ1-6; D not resolved. This CDR3 is 17 amino acids long. Germline-derived CDR1 and CDR2 are SGHVS and FQNEAQ. V lost 0 bases and J lost 1, with 10 bases in between. CDR3 DNA sequence: TGTGCCAGCAGCTTAGCGGTGAGCCAGTCCTATAATTCACCCCTCCACTTT. It translates to CASSLAVSQSYNSPLHF.

This sequence joins TRBV5-4 and TRBJ2-5; possible D gene TRBD1, 6 bases. The end of the DNA fits TRBJ2-7 better, so the J call may be wrong. This CDR3 is built from 15 residues. Germline V CDR1 and CDR2: SGHNT, YYREEE (reference sequence). CDR3 region: CASGPRQEYTYEQYF. The CDR3 nucleotides are TGTGCCAGCGGACCACGACAGGAGTACACCTACGAGCAGTACTTC.

The chain is built from TRBV7-2 and TRBJ1-6; the match to TRBD1 covers 10 bases. The CDR3 has 14 amino acids. V lost 3 bases and J lost 9; bases outside the gene matches: 2. In germline, CDR1 is SGHTA, CDR2 FQGNSA. CDR3 residues: CASSLGQGTSPLHF. DNA for the CDR3: TGTGCCAGCAGCTTGGGACAGGGGACTTCACCCCTCCACTTT.

J is TRBJ2-1 and V is TRBV7-3, with D perhaps TRBD1 (7 bases). This CDR3 is 14 amino acids long. Germline V gives CDR1 SGHTA, CDR2 FQGTGA. Trimming removed 8 bases from V and 5 bases from J, with 16 bases in between. The CDR3 here is CASGQEGFHNEQFF. The CDR3 DNA reads TGTGCCAGCGGACAGGAGGGCTTCCACAATGAGCAGTTCTTC.

The chain links TRBV30 to TRBJ1-6; TRBD1 matches 7 bases. The V segment lost 3 bases and the J segment 15 bases; nucleotides outside the gene matches: 8. The germline V gene encodes CDR1 GTSNPN and CDR2 SVGIG (reference sequence). This CDR3 is 12 amino acids long. The DNA of the CDR3 is TGTGCCTGGAGGGAACAGGGGAGGAACCTCCACTTT. Translation gives CAWREQGRNLHF.

By sample share, this clone is medium-sized. The chain is built from TRBV19 and TRBJ1-5, with D possibly being TRBD1 (6 bases). Germline loops: CDR1 LNHDA, CDR2 SQIVND (reference sequence). This CDR3 contains 16 residues. V lost 4 bases to trimming and J lost 6 bases, with 19 bases between them. The CDR3 protein is CASSKAGGGAAQPQHF. CDR3 DNA: TGTGCCAGTAGTAAGGCGGGAGGGGGGGCGGCTCAGCCCCAGCATTTT. Supplemented by reference TRBV19 and TRBJ1-5, the full variable domain reads DGGITQSPKYLFRKEGQNVTLSCEQNLNHDAMYWYRQDPGQGLRLIYYSQIVNDFQKGDIAEGYSVSREKKESFPLTVTSAQKNPTAFYLCASSKAGGGAAQPQHFGDGTRLSIL.

V gene TRBV7-2 combines with J gene TRBJ1-2; D gene unclear. Germline V lookup: CDR1 SGHTA, CDR2 FQGNSA. The V gene lost 0 bases and the J gene lost 2 bases, with 4 bases spanning the gap. The CDR3 length is 13 residues. The CDR3 DNA follows: TGTGCCAGCAGCTTAGCGGTCAACTATGGCTACACCTTC. Amino acids: CASSLAVNYGYTF.

The V call is TRBV2, the J call TRBJ1-3, with 8 bases fitting TRBD1. This CDR3 has 15 residues. V gave up 7 bases and J gave up 1 base; unmatched junction bases: 6. Germline CDR1 is SNHLY and CDR2 is FYNNEI. CDR3 protein: CASTTQGVSGNTIYF. CDR3 nucleotide sequence: TGTGCCAGCACCACACAGGGGGTTTCTGGAAACACCATATATTTT.

The V call is TRBV7-3, the J call TRBJ1-5; unclear D gene. This CDR3 comprises 15 residues. Trimming left V 2 bases short and J 6 bases short, with 14 bases between. CDR1 is SGHTA, CDR2 FQGTGA, per germline. CDR3 nucleotide sequence: TGTGCCAGCAGCTTAGCGCGACTCCCGGGTCAGCCCCAGCATTTT. Translated: CASSLARLPGQPQHF.

This chain links TRBV6-1 with TRBJ2-5; 9 bases agree with TRBD1. The J call is uncertain, as TRBJ2-7 better fits the DNA end. The CDR3 runs to 13 residues. CDR1 and CDR2 (germline): MNHNS, SASEGT. DNA for the CDR3: TGTGCCAGCAAAAGGACAGGGGTCGGCGAGCAGTACTTC. The encoded protein is CASKRTGVGEQYF.

The chain joins TRBV29-1 to TRBJ2-7, with D perhaps TRBD2 (5 bases). The CDR3 is made up of 13 amino acids. V was trimmed by 3 bases and J by 6 bases, leaving 15 bases between them. Germline CDR1 is SQVTM and CDR2 is ANQGSEA. CDR3 residues: CSVESRTDSEQYF. In DNA form, the CDR3 reads TGCAGCGTTGAGTCCCGGACGGACTCCGAGCAGTACTTC.

This clone came up a few times. Distinct nucleotide sequences in the sample also encode this CDR3. The chain combines TRBV6-1 with TRBJ1-5; D gene unclear. This CDR3 is 15 amino acids long. V was trimmed by 0 bases and J by 1 base, leaving 7 bases between them. Germline CDR1 reads MNHNS; CDR2 reads SASEGT. The CDR3 loop is CASSEAPGSNQPQHF. CDR3 coding DNA: TGTGCCAGCAGTGAAGCCCCAGGAAGCAATCAGCCCCAGCATTTT.

The V gene is TRBV29-1, the J gene TRBJ1-2, with D perhaps matching TRBD1 (6 bases). The V gene lost 7 bases and the J gene lost 2 bases, with 14 bases spanning the gap. The CDR3 has 13 residues. Germline CDR1 reads SQVTM; CDR2 reads ANQGSEA. CDR3 coding DNA: TGCAGCGCTGGGACCAGGGGAAACTATGGCTACACCTTC. Translated, it gives CSAGTRGNYGYTF.

CDR3: CASSEMAGGTDTQYF. DNA of the CDR3: TGTGCCAGCAGTGAAATGGCGGGGGGGACAGATACGCAGTATTTT. The rearrangement uses TRBV2 and TRBJ2-3; 9 bases map to TRBD2. The junction had 3 bases not matched to a gene; V was cut back by 2 bases and J by 3 bases. Per germline, CDR1 SNHLY and CDR2 FYNNEI. The CDR3 covers 15 residues. The full variable domain, its missing parts supplied by reference TRBV2 and TRBJ2-3, is EPEVTQTPSHQVTQMGQEVILRCVPISNHLYFYWYRQILGQKVEFLVSFYNNEISEKSEIFDDQFSVERPDGSNFTLKIRSTKLEDSAMYFCASSEMAGGTDTQYFGPGTRLTVL.

The chain is built from TRBV5-1 and TRBJ1-6; a weak D match, TRBD1 (6 bases). The ends were cut back, 0 bases at V and 7 bases at J, with 8 bases in the middle. Germline V gene sequence: CDR1 SGHRS, CDR2 YFSETQ. This CDR3 comprises 14 residues. The CDR3 sequence: CASSLEQGNSPLHF. As DNA, the CDR3 is TGCGCCAGCAGCTTGGAACAGGGAAATTCACCCCTCCACTTT.

This chain links TRBV7-9 with TRBJ2-7; TRBD2 might be the D (6 bases). V was pared by 3 bases and J by 3 bases, with 12 bases between. There are 14 residues in the CDR3. CDR1 and CDR2 (germline): SEHNR, FQNEAQ (reference sequence). This CDR3 is CASSFLGGNYEQYF. CDR3 in DNA: TGTGCCAGCAGCTTTCTCGGGGGAAACTACGAGCAGTACTTC.